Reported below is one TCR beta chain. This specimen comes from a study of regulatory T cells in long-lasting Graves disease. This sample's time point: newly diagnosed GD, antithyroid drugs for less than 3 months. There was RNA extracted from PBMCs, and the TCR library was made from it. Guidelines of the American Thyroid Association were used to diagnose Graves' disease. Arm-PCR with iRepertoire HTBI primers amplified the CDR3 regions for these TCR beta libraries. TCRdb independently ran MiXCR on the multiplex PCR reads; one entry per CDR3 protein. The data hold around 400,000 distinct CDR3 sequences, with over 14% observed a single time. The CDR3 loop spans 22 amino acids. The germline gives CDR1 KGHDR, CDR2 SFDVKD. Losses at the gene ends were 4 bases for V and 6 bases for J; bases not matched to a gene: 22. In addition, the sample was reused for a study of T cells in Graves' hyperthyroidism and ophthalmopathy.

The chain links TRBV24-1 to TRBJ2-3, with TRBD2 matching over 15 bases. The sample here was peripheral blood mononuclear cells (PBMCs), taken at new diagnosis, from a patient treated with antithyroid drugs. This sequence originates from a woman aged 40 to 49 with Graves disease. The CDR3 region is CATSDAKTPGLAGGVVTDTQYF. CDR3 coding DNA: TGTGCCACCAGTGACGCTAAAACACCAGGACTAGCGGGAGGGGTGGTAACGGATACGCAGTATTTT.